The sequence of this T cell receptor beta chain was determined in a study of regulatory T cells in long-lasting Graves disease. Noted time point: newly diagnosed GD, antithyroid drugs for less than 3 months. PBMC-derived RNA was used for the TCR library. The sample holds many counts of this clonotype. With iRepertoire HTBI primers and Arm-PCR of CDR3 regions, TCR beta libraries were built. One entry per CDR3 protein, called by TCRdb with MiXCR from the multiplex PCR reads. The sample carries 530,000 or so distinct CDR3 sequences, approximately 15% recorded once. This sample was also put to use in a study of T cells in Graves' hyperthyroidism and ophthalmopathy. That source adds: Diagnosis rested on symptoms, serum thyroxine and TRAb, thyroid ultrasound, and orbital computed tomography. Ophthalmopathy stood apart from stable hyperthyroidism in a 13 V-J model.

This TCR came from a man aged 25 to 40 with Graves disease. Sequenced here: peripheral blood mononuclear cells (PBMCs), sampled at new diagnosis, from a patient treated with antithyroid drugs.

This chain's CDR3 is CASSETAQTQYF. CDR3 DNA: TGTGCCAGCAGTGAAACAGCCCAGACCCAGTACTTC. The chain joins TRBV25-1 to TRBJ2-5; D gene ambiguous. V was shortened by 2 bases and J by 6 bases, with 7 bases between the two germline ends. Germline V CDR1 and CDR2: MGHDK, SYGVNS. The CDR3 totals 12 residues.